These 14 T cell receptor beta chains share one sample of origin, sequenced in a study of graft-versus-host responses after intestinal transplantation. Measured with immunoSEQ multiplex PCR; TCRdb has only the in-frame clones, and not every one. The data hold 65,000 to 85,000 clones, with just under 95% observed a single time. The specimen comprised bone marrow, sampled around 720 days after intestinal transplantation. Receptors originate from a human patient who received an intestinal transplant, so some T cells may come from the graft donor.

The chain combines TRBV4-1 with TRBJ2-7; 7 positions agree with TRBD2. The CDR3 totals 14 residues. The V and J ends lost 1 base and 3 bases, in that order; junction bases with no gene match: 3. Germline CDR1 is MGHRA and CDR2 is YSYEKL. Here the CDR3 reads CASSQVGGSYEQYF. The CDR3 DNA sequence: TGCGCCAGCAGCCAAGTCGGGGGGAGCTACGAGCAGTACTTC.

The rearrangement links TRBV6-1 to TRBJ2-3, with D perhaps being TRBD1 or TRBD2 (5 bases each). V was pared by 4 bases and J by 4 bases, with 18 bases between. The CDR3 sequence is 16 residues long. Germline V gene data show CDR1 as MNHNS and CDR2 as SASEGT. This chain's CDR3 is CASSVGVLWGPDTQYF. DNA of the CDR3: TGTGCCAGCAGTGTGGGAGTCCTGTGGGGACCAGATACGCAGTATTTT.

V usage is TRBV6-1 and J usage is TRBJ2-1; D gene ambiguous. Trimming stripped 8 bases from V and 3 bases from J, with 11 bases between. The CDR3 covers 13 residues. CDR1 and CDR2 from the germline V gene are MNHNS and SASEGT. The CDR3 spells CASGPTNYNEQFF. CDR3 coding DNA: TGTGCCAGCGGACCAACTAACTACAATGAGCAGTTCTTC.

The chain is built from TRBV18 and TRBJ2-7, with D hard to call. CDR1 is KGHSH and CDR2 is LQKENI in the germline V gene. Trimming left V 1 base short and J 3 bases short, with 4 bases between. This CDR3 has 12 residues. The CDR3 region has the DNA TGTGCCAGCTCACCACGGGACTACGAGCAGTACTTC. Residues: CASSPRDYEQYF. The entire variable domain, with the rest obtained from reference TRBV18 and TRBJ2-7, is as follows: NAGVMQNPRHLVRRRGQEARLRCSPMKGHSHVYWYRQLPEEGLKFMVYLQKENIIDESGMPKERFSAEFPKEGPSILRIQQVVRGDSAAYFCASSPRDYEQYFGPGTRLTVT.

The J gene is TRBJ2-7, the V gene TRBV28, with TRBD2 matching over 9 bases. The CDR3 is 13 amino acids. Germline V CDR1 and CDR2: MDHEN, SYDVKM. With V trimmed by 6 bases and J by 5 bases, 5 bases remained unmatched. CDR3 DNA: TGTGCCAGCAGATTTAGCGGGAGTAACGAGCAGTACTTC. This translates into CASRFSGSNEQYF.

This chain uses TRBV7-9 with TRBJ2-3; 9 bases map to TRBD1. The CDR3 is 17 residues long. V lost 4 bases, J lost 2 bases, and 10 bases stayed unmatched. Germline assignment: CDR1 SEHNR and CDR2 FQNEAQ (reference sequence). The CDR3 nucleotides read TGTGCCAGCAGCTCTCCGGGACAGGGCGAAGCCACAGATACGCAGTATTTT. Translating gives CASSSPGQGEATDTQYF.

Points on this clone: One junction end does not reproduce the germline sequence, and a read error may be involved. The V gene is TRBV13, the J gene TRBJ1-1; a weak D match, TRBD1 (6 bases). Germline CDR1 is PRHDT and CDR2 is FYEKMQ (reference sequence). This CDR3 is built from 13 residues. The CDR3 DNA reads TGTGTCAGCAGCTTAGGCAGGGGCCCTGAAGCTTTCTTT. Protein: CVSSLGRGPEAFF.

In this sample, this clone turned up once. The CDR3, as DNA: TGTGCCAGCAGATCTTGGACTAGCGGGAGCGGGGAGACCCAGTACTTC. Amino acids: CASRSWTSGSGETQYF. The rearrangement joins TRBV27 to TRBJ2-5; 13 bases align to TRBD2. V was pared by 6 bases and J by 5 bases, with 9 bases of the junction left unmatched. Germline V CDR1 and CDR2: MNHEY, SMNVEV (reference sequence). There are 16 residues in the CDR3.

The chain uses TRBV19 and TRBJ1-4; D not resolved. This CDR3 is 13 amino acids long. The germline CDR1 and CDR2 sequences are LNHDA and SQIVND (reference sequence). Trimming pared 8 bases from V and 6 bases from J, leaving 13 bases between. CDR3 in DNA: TGTGCCAGTTCCCCGCCGAGGCATGAAAAACTGTTTTTT. Translation: CASSPPRHEKLFF.

The V gene is TRBV7-9, the J gene TRBJ2-7; D ambiguous. The CDR3 is 19 amino acids. Trimming removed 2 bases at V and 3 bases at J, with 26 bases between. Germline V gene sequence: CDR1 SEHNR, CDR2 FQNEAQ (reference sequence). The CDR3 reads CASSLIGWVLDRTNYEQYF. The CDR3 DNA sequence: TGTGCCAGCAGCTTAATTGGGTGGGTCTTAGACCGAACTAACTACGAGCAGTACTTC.

V usage is TRBV6-5 and J usage is TRBJ2-7; 7 positions match TRBD1. Per germline, CDR1 MNHEY and CDR2 SVGAGI. CDR3 size: 15 residues. J gave up 6 bases and V 6 bases, and 14 bases lay outside the gene matches. The DNA of the CDR3 is TGTGCCAGCAGCCGGACAGGAACTTTCAGAGGCGAGCAGTACTTC. Protein sequence: CASSRTGTFRGEQYF.

This chain links TRBV6-6 with TRBJ1-4; 9 bases line up with TRBD1. The CDR3 has 14 amino acids. Germline CDR1 reads MNHNY; CDR2 reads SVGAGI (reference sequence). V gave up 6 bases and J gave up 5 bases; unmatched junction bases: 4. CDR3 sequence reads: CASRTGTGNEKLFF. The CDR3 region has the DNA TGTGCCAGCAGAACCGGGACAGGGAATGAAAAACTGTTTTTT.

This chain uses TRBV19 with TRBJ1-1; D not certain. This CDR3 comprises 19 residues. V dropped 3 bases and J dropped 0 bases, with 23 bases sitting between them. Germline V gene sequence: CDR1 LNHDA, CDR2 SQIVND (reference sequence). The CDR3 protein is CASSMTPFGGSRMNTEAFF. The CDR3 DNA follows: TGTGCCAGTAGTATGACCCCGTTTGGAGGATCTAGAATGAACACTGAAGCTTTCTTT. Looking up the rest from reference TRBV19 and TRBJ1-1 gives the full variable domain: DGGITQSPKYLFRKEGQNVTLSCEQNLNHDAMYWYRQDPGQGLRLIYYSQIVNDFQKGDIAEGYSVSREKKESFPLTVTSAQKNPTAFYLCASSMTPFGGSRMNTEAFFGQGTRLTVV.

This rearrangement joins TRBV5-4 to TRBJ2-3, with 9 nucleotides matching TRBD1. V shed 6 bases and J 2 bases; nucleotides not matched to a gene: 7. The CDR3 totals 15 residues. Germline V CDR1 and CDR2: SGHNT, YYREEE (reference sequence). CDR3 nucleotides: TGTGCCAGCACACGGGGACAGGGAGACACAGATACGCAGTATTTT. Its protein is CASTRGQGDTDTQYF.